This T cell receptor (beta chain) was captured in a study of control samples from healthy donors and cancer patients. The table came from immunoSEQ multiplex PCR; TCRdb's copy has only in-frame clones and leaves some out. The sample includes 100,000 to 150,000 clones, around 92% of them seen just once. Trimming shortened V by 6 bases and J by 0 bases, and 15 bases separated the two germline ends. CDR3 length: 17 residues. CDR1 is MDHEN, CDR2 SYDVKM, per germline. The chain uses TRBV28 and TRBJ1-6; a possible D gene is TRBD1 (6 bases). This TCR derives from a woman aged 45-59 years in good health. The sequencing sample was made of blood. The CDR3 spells CASRGGPVSSYNSPLHF. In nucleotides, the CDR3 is TGTGCCAGCAGGGGGGGGCCAGTAAGCTCCTATAATTCACCCCTCCACTTT. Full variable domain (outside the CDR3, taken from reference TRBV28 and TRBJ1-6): DVKVTQSSRYLVKRTGEKVFLECVQDMDHENMFWYRQDPGLGLRLIYFSYDVKMKEKGDIPEGYSVSREKKERFSLILESASTNQTSMYLCASRGGPVSSYNSPLHFGNGTRLTVT.